One T cell receptor beta chain is described in this entry. As originally analysed: Reference gene primer amplification in the assay estimated nucleated cell counts. Some clones are missing from TCRdb's copy, which holds only in-frame ones; the method was immunoSEQ multiplex PCR. The V and J calls and clone size are taken from that table; D and trimming were inferred from the DNA. The table lists around 140,000 clones, approximately 87% of them singletons. V lost 2 bases and J lost 6; bases outside the gene matches: 8. The length of the CDR3 is 15 residues. Germline CDR1 and CDR2: KGHSH and LQKENI. The data derive from a study of blood T cell repertoires in COVID-19. On the study more broadly: Acute and convalescent COVID-19 specimens originated in the United States, Italy and Spain. In each case, the material was cDNA or gDNA derived from T cells, B-cell-depleted T cells, or PBMCs.

Input material: peripheral blood. The chain recombines TRBV18 with TRBJ2-7, with 9 positions matching TRBD1. The clonotype was recovered from a man aged 50 to 59 who had recovered from COVID-19. The CDR3 sequence is CASSPFGTGNSEQYF. The CDR3 DNA sequence: TGTGCCAGCTCACCATTCGGGACAGGGAATAGCGAGCAGTACTTC. Filled out from reference TRBV18 and TRBJ2-7, the complete variable domain reads NAGVMQNPRHLVRRRGQEARLRCSPMKGHSHVYWYRQLPEEGLKFMVYLQKENIIDESGMPKERFSAEFPKEGPSILRIQQVVRGDSAAYFCASSPFGTGNSEQYFGPGTRLTVT.